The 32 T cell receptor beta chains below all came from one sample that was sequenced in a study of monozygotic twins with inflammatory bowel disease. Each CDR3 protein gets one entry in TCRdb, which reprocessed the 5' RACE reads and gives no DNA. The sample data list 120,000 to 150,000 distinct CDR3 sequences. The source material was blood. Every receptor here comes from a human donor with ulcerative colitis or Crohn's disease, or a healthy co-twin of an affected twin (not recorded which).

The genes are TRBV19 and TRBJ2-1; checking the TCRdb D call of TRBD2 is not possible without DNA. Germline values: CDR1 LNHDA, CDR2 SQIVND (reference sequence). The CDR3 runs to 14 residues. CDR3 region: CASSTSGVSNEQFF.

The CDR3 spells CASSGGGTVSYEQYF. The chain has TRBV9 and TRBJ2-7; checking the TCRdb D call of TRBD1 is not possible without DNA. The length of the CDR3 is 15 residues. CDR1 SGDLS and CDR2 YYNGEE come from the germline V gene.

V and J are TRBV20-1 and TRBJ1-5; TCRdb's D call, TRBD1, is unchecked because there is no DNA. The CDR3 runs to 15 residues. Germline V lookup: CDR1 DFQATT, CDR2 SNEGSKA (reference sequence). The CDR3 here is CSARDRAGGDQPQHF.

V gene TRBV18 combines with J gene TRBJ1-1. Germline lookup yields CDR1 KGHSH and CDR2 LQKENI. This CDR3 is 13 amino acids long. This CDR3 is CASSPQTNTEAFF.

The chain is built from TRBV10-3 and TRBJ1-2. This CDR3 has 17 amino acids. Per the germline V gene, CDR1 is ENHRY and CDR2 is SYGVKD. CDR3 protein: CAISERRGATSNYGYTF.

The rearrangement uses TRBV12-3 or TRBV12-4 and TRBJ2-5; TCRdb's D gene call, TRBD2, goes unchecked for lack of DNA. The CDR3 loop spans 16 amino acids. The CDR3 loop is CASPRGGTDLQETQYF.

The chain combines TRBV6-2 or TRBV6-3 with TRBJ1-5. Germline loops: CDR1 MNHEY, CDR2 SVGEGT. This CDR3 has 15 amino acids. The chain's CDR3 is CASSYGGRSNQPQHF.

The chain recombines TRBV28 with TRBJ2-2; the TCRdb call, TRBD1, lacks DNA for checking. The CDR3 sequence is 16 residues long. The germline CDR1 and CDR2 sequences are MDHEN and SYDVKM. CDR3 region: CASRNRDSLYTGELFF.

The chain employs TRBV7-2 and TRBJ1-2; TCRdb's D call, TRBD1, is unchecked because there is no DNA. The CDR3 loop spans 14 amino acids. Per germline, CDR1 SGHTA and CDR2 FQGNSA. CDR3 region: CASSTRQGDYGYTF. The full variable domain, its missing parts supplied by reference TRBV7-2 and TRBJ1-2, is GAGVSQSPSNKVTEKGKDVELRCDPISGHTALYWYRQSLGQGLEFLIYFQGNSAPDKSGLPSDRFSAERTGGSVSTLTIQRTQQEDSAVYLCASSTRQGDYGYTFGSGTRLTVV.

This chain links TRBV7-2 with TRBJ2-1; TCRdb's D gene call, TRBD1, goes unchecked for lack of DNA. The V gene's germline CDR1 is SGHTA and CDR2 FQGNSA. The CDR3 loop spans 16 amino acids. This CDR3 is CASSLVDRGPYNEQFF.

The CDR3 sequence is CASRPLDRRLNEAFF. The J gene is TRBJ1-1, the V gene TRBV12-3 or TRBV12-4; the TRBD1 assignment by TCRdb is unverifiable without DNA. This CDR3 contains 15 residues.

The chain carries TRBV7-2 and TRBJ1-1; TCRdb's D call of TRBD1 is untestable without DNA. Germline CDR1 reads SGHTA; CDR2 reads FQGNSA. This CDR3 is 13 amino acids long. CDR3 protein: CASSQGVNTEAFF.

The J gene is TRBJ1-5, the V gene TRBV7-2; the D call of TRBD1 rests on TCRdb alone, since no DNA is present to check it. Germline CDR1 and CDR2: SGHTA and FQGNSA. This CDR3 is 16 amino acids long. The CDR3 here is CASSPVTGGGNQPQHF.

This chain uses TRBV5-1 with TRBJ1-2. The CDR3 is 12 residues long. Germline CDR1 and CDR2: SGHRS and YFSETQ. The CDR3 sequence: CASSVTMDGYTF.

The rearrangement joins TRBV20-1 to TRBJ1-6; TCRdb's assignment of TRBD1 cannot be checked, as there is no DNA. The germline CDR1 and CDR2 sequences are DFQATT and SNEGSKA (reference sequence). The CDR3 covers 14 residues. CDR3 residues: CSASLTEGHWSLHF.

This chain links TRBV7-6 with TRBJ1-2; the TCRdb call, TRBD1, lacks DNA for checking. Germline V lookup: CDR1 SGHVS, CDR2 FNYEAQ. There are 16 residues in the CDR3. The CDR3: CASSSNPDRANYGYTF.

CDR3 sequence reads: CASSLTLGGQETQYF. The J gene is TRBJ2-5, the V gene TRBV7-3; TCRdb returns TRBD1, unconfirmable since there is no DNA. The germline V gene encodes CDR1 SGHTA and CDR2 FQGTGA. The CDR3 has 15 residues.

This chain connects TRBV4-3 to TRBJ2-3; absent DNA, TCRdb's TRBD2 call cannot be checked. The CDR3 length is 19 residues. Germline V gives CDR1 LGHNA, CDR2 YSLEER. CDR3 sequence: CASSQQVPGLAANTDTQYF.

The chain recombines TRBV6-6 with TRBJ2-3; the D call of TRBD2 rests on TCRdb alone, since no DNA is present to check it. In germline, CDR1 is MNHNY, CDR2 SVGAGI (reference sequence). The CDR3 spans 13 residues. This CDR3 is CASSFPSLDTQYF.

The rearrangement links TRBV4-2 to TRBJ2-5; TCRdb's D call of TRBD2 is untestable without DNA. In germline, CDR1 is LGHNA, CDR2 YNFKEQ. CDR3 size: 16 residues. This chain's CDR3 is CASSQHGTSGGETQYF.

CDR3 in amino acids: CASSPTVDYEQYF. This chain uses TRBV18 with TRBJ2-7; there is no DNA to check the TCRdb D call of TRBD1. Germline V gene lookup returns CDR1 KGHSH and CDR2 LQKENI. The CDR3 runs 13 residues.

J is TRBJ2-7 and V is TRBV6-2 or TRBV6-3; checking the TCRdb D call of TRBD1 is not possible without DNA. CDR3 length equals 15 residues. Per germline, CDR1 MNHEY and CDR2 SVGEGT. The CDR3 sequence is CASSWRGQGTYEQYF.

CDR3 loop: CASSLRQGAGTGELFF. This chain uses TRBV12-3 or TRBV12-4 with TRBJ2-2; TCRdb reports TRBD1, a call that lacks DNA to check it against. CDR3 length: 16 residues.

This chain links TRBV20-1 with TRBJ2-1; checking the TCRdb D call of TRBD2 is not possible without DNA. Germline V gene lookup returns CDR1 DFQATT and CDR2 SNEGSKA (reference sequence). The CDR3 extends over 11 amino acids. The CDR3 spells CSARTRAKQFF.

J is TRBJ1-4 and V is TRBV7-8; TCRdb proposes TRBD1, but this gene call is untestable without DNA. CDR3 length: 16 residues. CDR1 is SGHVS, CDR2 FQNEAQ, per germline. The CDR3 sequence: CASSLVGDRLHEKLFF.

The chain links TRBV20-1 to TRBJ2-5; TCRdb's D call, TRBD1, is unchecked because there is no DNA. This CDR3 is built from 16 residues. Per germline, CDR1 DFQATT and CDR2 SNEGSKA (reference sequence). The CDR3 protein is CSARVGDGWGQETQYF.

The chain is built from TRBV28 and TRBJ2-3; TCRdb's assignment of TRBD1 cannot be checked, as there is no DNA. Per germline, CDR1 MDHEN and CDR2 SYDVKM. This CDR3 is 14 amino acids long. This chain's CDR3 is CASSAQGSTDTQYF. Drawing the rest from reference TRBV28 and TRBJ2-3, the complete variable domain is DVKVTQSSRYLVKRTGEKVFLECVQDMDHENMFWYRQDPGLGLRLIYFSYDVKMKEKGDIPEGYSVSREKKERFSLILESASTNQTSMYLCASSAQGSTDTQYFGPGTRLTVL.

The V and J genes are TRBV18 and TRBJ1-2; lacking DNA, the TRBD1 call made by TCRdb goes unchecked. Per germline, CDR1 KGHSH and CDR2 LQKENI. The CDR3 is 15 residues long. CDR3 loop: CASTPGQGILGGYTF.

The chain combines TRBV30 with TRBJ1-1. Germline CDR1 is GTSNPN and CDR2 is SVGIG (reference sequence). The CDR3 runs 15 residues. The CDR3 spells CASSLGTGMNTEAFF. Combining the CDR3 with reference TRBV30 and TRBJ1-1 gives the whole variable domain SQTIHQWPATLVQPVGSPLSLECTVEGTSNPNLYWYRQAAGRGLQLLFYSVGIGQISSEVPQNLSASRPQDRQFILSSKKLLLSDSGFYLCASSLGTGMNTEAFFGQGTRLTVV.

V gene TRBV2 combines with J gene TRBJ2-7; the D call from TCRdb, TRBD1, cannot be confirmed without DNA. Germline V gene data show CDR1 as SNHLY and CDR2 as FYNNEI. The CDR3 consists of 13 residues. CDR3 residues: CASLTGQGYEQYF.

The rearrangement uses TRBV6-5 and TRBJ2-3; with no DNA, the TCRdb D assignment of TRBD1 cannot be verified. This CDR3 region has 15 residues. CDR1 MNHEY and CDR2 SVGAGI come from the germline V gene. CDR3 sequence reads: CASSYRGTFEDTQYF.

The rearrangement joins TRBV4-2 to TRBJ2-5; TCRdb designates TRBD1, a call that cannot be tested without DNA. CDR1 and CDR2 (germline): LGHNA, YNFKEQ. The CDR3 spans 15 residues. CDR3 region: CASSQYDRIGGTQYF.